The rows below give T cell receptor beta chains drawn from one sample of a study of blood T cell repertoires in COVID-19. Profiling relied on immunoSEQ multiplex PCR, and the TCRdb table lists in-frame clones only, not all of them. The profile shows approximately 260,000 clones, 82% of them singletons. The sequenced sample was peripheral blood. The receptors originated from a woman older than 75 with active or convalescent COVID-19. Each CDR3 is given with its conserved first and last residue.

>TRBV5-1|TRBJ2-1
CASSLSGYTYNEQFF
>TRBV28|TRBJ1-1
CASKEEGTQNTEAFF
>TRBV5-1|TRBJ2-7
CASSGSGGSYEQYF
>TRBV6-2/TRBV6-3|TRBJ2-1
CASSYEVSRAYNEQFF
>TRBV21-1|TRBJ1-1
CASSKHRGLEAFF
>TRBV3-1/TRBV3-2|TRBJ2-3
CASSQSGAGTDTQYF
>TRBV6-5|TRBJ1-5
CASSWTDDSNQPQHF
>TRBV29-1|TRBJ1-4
CSVRDNNEKLFF
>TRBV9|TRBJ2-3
CASSVEAGAADTQYF
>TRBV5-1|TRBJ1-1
CASSSGEIARGEAFF
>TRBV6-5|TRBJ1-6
CASSYSPRNNSPLHF
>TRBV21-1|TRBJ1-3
CASRNETVSGNTIYF
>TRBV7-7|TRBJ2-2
CASSLAWSPGTGELFF
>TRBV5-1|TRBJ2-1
CASSLELLGNNEQFF
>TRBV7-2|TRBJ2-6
CASSLSGQFSGANVLTF
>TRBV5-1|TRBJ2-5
CASSLDRETQYF
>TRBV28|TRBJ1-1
CASRSSLNTEAFF
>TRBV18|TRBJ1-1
CASSPQDLKGTEAFF
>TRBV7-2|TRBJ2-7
CASSLYRGTSEPSEQYF
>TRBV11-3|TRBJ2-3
CASSLGTGGADTQYF
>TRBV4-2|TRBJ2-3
CASSQGRGGTDTQYF
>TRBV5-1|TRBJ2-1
CASSLGTANNEQFF
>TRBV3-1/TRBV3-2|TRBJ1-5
CASSQGQSRQPQHF
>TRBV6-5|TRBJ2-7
CASRDTGTAYEQYF
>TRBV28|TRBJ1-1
CASKTTGGNTEAFF
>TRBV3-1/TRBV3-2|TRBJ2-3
CASSRAGEGLAGPDTQYF
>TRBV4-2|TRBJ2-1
CASSQERTKGHEQFF
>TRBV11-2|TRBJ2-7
CASSTSGGIYEQYF
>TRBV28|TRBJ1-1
CASILRGAGPMNTEAFF
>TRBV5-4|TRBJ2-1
CASRRTSGAEGRNEQFF
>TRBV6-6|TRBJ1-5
CASTRVYNQPQHF
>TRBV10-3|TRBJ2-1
CAISFGASGGTYNEQFF
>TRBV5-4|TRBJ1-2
CASSLAGGSYGYTF
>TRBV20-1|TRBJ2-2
CSAVSAGELFF
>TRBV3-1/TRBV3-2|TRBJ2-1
CASSQEQRLHYNEQFF
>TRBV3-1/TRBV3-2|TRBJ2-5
CASSRRDRGPQYF
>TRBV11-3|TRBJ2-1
CASSLIGGAHNEQFF
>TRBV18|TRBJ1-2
CASSPPGTGAAYGYTF
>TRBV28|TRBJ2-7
CASSFGTGGTMGQYF
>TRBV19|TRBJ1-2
CASSSVAGRYGYTF
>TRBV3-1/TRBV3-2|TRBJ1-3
CASRQTGVHGNTIYF
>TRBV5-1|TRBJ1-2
CASSLEAGGDYGYTF
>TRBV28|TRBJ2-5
CASSLWASGSRPQETQYF
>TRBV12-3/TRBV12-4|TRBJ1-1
CASTQGRGTEAFF
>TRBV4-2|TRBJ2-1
CASSQELVTYNEQFF